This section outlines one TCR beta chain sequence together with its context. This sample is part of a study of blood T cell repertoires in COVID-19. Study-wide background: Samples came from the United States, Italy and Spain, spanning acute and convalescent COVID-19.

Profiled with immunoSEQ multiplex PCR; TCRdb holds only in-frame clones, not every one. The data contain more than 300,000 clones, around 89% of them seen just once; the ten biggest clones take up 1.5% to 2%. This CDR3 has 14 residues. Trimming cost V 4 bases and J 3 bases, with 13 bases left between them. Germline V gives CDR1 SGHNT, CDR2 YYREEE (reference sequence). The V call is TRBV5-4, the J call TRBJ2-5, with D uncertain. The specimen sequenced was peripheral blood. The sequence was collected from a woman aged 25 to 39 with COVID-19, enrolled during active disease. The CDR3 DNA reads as TGTGCCAGCAGCACGGCGACTGTTAAAGAGACCCAGTACTTC. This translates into CASSTATVKETQYF.